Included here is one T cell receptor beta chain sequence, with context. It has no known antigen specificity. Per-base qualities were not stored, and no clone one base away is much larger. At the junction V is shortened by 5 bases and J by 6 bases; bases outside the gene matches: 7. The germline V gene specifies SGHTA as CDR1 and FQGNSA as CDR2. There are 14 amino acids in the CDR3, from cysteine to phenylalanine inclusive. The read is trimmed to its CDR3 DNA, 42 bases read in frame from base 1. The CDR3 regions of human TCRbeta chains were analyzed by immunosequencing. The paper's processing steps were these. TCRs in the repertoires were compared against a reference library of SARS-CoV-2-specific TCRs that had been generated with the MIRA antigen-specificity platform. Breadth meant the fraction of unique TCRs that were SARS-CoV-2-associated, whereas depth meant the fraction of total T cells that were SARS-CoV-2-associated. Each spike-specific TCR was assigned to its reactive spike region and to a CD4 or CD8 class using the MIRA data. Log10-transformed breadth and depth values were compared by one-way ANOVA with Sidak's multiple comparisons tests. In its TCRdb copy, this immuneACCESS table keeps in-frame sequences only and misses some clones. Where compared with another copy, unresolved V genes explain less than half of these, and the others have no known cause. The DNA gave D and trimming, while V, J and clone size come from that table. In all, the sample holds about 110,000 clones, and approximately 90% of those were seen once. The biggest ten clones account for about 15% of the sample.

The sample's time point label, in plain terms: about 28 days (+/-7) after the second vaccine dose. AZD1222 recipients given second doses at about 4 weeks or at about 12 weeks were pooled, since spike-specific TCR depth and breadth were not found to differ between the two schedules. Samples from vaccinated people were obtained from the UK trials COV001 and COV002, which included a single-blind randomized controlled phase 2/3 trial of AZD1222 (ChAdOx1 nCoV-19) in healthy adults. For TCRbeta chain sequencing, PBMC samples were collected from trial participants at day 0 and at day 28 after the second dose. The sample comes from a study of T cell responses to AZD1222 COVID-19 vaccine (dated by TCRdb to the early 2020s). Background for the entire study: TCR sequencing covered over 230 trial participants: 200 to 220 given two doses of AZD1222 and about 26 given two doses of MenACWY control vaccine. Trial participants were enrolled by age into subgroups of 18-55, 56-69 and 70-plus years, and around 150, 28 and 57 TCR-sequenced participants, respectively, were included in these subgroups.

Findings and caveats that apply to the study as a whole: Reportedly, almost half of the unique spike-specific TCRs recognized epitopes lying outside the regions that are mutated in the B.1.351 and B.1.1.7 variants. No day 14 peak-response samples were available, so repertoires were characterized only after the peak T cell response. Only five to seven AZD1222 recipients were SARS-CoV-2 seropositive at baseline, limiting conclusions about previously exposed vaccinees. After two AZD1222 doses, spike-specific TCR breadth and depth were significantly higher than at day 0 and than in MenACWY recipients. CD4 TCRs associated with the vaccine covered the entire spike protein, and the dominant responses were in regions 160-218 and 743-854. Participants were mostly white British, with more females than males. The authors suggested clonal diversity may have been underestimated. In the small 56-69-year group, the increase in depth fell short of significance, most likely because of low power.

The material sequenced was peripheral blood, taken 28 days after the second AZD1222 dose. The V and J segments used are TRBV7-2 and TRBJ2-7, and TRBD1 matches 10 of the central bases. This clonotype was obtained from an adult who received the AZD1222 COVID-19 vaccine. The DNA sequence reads TGTGCCAGCAGCAGGGACAGGGGTACGGGCGAGCAGTACTTC. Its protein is CASSRDRGTGEQYF.